The rows below give T cell receptor beta chains drawn from one sample of a study of blood T cell repertoires in COVID-19. The data were produced by immunoSEQ multiplex PCR, yet TCRdb's version contains in-frame clones alone and is incomplete. This sample has more than 250,000 clones; over 75% occur once, and the top ten carry approximately 5.3%. Sequences were obtained from PBMCs or T cells enriched from blood (not recorded which). The receptors stem from a young woman who had recovered from COVID-19. Both conserved end residues are part of each CDR3. D genes are given only for firm matches. Size tells how often a clone was seen (once, few, many) or the class of an expanded clone, and some rows leave it out.

CDR3: CASSSRDRSPTEAFF; DNA: TGTGCCAGCAGCTCCAGGGACAGGTCTCCCACTGAAGCTTTCTTT; D: TRBD1; size: NA; J: TRBJ1-1; V: TRBV7-9
CDR3: CASRFGRDTEAFF; DNA: TGTGCCAGTAGGTTTGGGCGGGACACTGAAGCTTTCTTT; D: NA; size: NA; J: TRBJ1-1; V: TRBV19
CDR3: CASSPLGQGGISGNTIYF; DNA: TGTGCCAGCTCACCGCTTGGTCAGGGTGGGATCTCGGGAAACACCATATATTTT; D: NA; size: NA; J: TRBJ1-3; V: TRBV18
CDR3: CAWRRLGRNTGELFF; DNA: TGTGCCTGGAGACGACTAGGGCGTAACACCGGGGAGCTGTTTTTT; D: NA; size: NA; J: TRBJ2-2; V: TRBV30
CDR3: CASSLASGGHYNEQFF; DNA: TGTGCCAGCAGCTTAGCTAGCGGGGGGCACTACAATGAGCAGTTCTTC; D: TRBD2; size: once; J: TRBJ2-1; V: TRBV11-1
CDR3: CATRTGLDTGELFF; DNA: TGTGCCACCCGGACAGGGTTGGACACCGGGGAGCTGTTTTTT; D: TRBD1; size: NA; J: TRBJ2-2; V: TRBV10-3
CDR3: CSVHSPGQLNYGYTF; DNA: TGCAGCGTTCACTCCCCCGGACAGCTTAACTATGGCTACACCTTC; D: NA; size: NA; J: TRBJ1-2; V: TRBV29-1
CDR3: CASSQLSGGSTDTQYF; DNA: TGTGCCAGCAGCCAACTAAGCGGGGGGAGCACAGATACGCAGTATTTT; D: TRBD2; size: NA; J: TRBJ2-3; V: TRBV4-2
CDR3: CASSENFHEQYF; DNA: TGTGCCAGCAGTGAAAACTTCCACGAGCAGTACTTC; D: NA; size: few; J: TRBJ2-7; V: TRBV2
CDR3: CASSLDRSMGGYTF; DNA: TGCGCCAGCAGCTTGGACAGGTCGATGGGGGGCTACACCTTC; D: NA; size: NA; J: TRBJ1-2; V: TRBV5-1
CDR3: CASSPVWGDTEAFF; DNA: TGCGCCAGCAGCCCTGTATGGGGAGACACTGAAGCTTTCTTT; D: NA; size: NA; J: TRBJ1-1; V: TRBV4-1
CDR3: CASSSRQGATNEKLFF; DNA: TGTGCCAGCAGCTCGAGACAGGGGGCAACTAATGAAAAACTGTTTTTT; D: TRBD1; size: NA; J: TRBJ1-4; V: TRBV7-9
CDR3: CASSPGPGGYGYTF; DNA: TGTGCCAGCAGCCCAGGACCGGGGGGCTATGGCTACACCTTC; D: NA; size: NA; J: TRBJ1-2; V: TRBV7-2
CDR3: CASSVGGANTGELFF; DNA: TGTGCCAGCAGCGTAGGGGGGGCGAACACCGGGGAGCTGTTTTTT; D: NA; size: NA; J: TRBJ2-2; V: TRBV9
CDR3: CASSVPGAKGSEKLFF; DNA: TGTGCCAGTAGTGTCCCGGGAGCCAAAGGTAGTGAAAAACTGTTTTTT; D: NA; size: NA; J: TRBJ1-4; V: TRBV19
CDR3: CASSSQGASTGNYGYTF; DNA: TGTGCCAGTAGTAGCCAGGGGGCGAGCACAGGAAACTATGGCTACACCTTC; D: TRBD1; size: once; J: TRBJ1-2; V: TRBV19
CDR3: CASSLEGEYTEAFF; DNA: TGTGCCAGCAGCTTAGAGGGGGAGTACACTGAAGCTTTCTTT; D: NA; size: NA; J: TRBJ1-1; V: TRBV2
CDR3: CASARGNEKLFF; DNA: TGTGCCAGCGCAAGGGGGAATGAAAAACTGTTTTTT; D: NA; size: NA; J: TRBJ1-4; V: TRBV2
CDR3: CASSLEQGTEAFF; DNA: TGTGCCAGCAGCTTAGAACAGGGTACTGAAGCTTTCTTT; D: NA; size: NA; J: TRBJ1-1; V: TRBV7-6
CDR3: CASSTPTGGSSGYTF; DNA: TGTGCCAGCAGCACCCCGACAGGGGGCTCTTCCGGCTACACCTTC; D: TRBD1; size: few; J: TRBJ1-2; V: TRBV5-4
CDR3: CSVSQGGQETQYF; DNA: TGCAGCGTTTCCCAGGGGGGTCAAGAGACCCAGTACTTC; D: NA; size: NA; J: TRBJ2-5; V: TRBV29-1
CDR3: CASSIQGNEKLFF; DNA: TGTGCCAGTAGCATACAGGGGAATGAAAAACTGTTTTTT; D: TRBD1; size: NA; J: TRBJ1-4; V: TRBV19
CDR3: CASSHLGGPQGYTF; DNA: TGTGCCAGCAGCCATTTAGGGGGCCCGCAGGGCTACACCTTC; D: TRBD1; size: NA; J: TRBJ1-2; V: TRBV3-1/TRBV3-2
CDR3: CASSQGERGSSYNEQFF; DNA: TGCGCCAGCAGCCAAGGTGAGCGGGGGAGCTCCTACAATGAGCAGTTCTTC; D: TRBD2; size: once; J: TRBJ2-1; V: TRBV4-1
CDR3: CASSQEPSTNEQFF; DNA: TGCGCCAGCAGCCAAGAGCCTAGCACCAATGAGCAGTTCTTC; D: NA; size: NA; J: TRBJ2-1; V: TRBV4-3
CDR3: CASSKGTVATNEKLFF; DNA: TGTGCCAGTAGTAAGGGGACAGTCGCAACTAATGAAAAACTGTTTTTT; D: TRBD1; size: NA; J: TRBJ1-4; V: TRBV19
CDR3: CAISVEDRGFIDYGYTF; DNA: TGTGCCATCAGTGTGGAGGACAGGGGCTTCATCGACTATGGCTACACCTTC; D: TRBD1; size: NA; J: TRBJ1-2; V: TRBV10-3
CDR3: CASSQLLNPYNEQFF; DNA: TGCGCCAGCAGCCAACTCCTAAACCCCTACAATGAGCAGTTCTTC; D: NA; size: NA; J: TRBJ2-1; V: TRBV4-1
CDR3: CATLETESTDTQYF; DNA: TGTGCCACCCTCGAGACAGAAAGCACAGATACGCAGTATTTT; D: NA; size: NA; J: TRBJ2-3; V: TRBV7-9
CDR3: CASSIDRSLGPPNTEAFF; DNA: TGTGCCAGTAGTATAGATCGCAGCTTGGGGCCCCCGAACACTGAAGCTTTCTTT; D: NA; size: NA; J: TRBJ1-1; V: TRBV19
CDR3: CASSSPGTKGWEIVHF; DNA: TGTGCCAGCAGTTCTCCCGGGACAAAAGGGTGGGAGATCGTGCATTTT; D: NA; size: NA; J: TRBJ1-5; V: TRBV28
CDR3: CASSKVTANRGNPNYGYTF; DNA: TGTGCCAGCAGCAAAGTAACCGCCAATAGGGGGAATCCTAACTATGGCTACACCTTC; D: NA; size: NA; J: TRBJ1-2; V: TRBV21-1
CDR3: CATSDSPRTGYGGELFF; DNA: TGTGCCACCAGTGATTCCCCCCGGACAGGGTACGGCGGGGAGCTGTTTTTT; D: TRBD1; size: NA; J: TRBJ2-2; V: TRBV24-1
CDR3: CASSNPTGPMTDTQYF; DNA: TGTGCCAGCAGCAACCCGACAGGGCCCATGACAGATACGCAGTATTTT; D: NA; size: NA; J: TRBJ2-3; V: TRBV21-1
CDR3: CASSFDRANTGELFF; DNA: TGCGCCAGCAGCTTTGACAGGGCGAACACCGGGGAGCTGTTTTTT; D: TRBD1; size: NA; J: TRBJ2-2; V: TRBV5-1
CDR3: CAWSVPGQSDEKLFF; DNA: TGTGCCTGGAGTGTACCGGGACAGTCAGATGAAAAACTGTTTTTT; D: TRBD1; size: NA; J: TRBJ1-4; V: TRBV30
CDR3: CASSQGWTQGGSYEQYF; DNA: TGCGCCAGCAGCCAAGGCTGGACACAGGGAGGGTCCTACGAGCAGTACTTC; D: NA; size: NA; J: TRBJ2-7; V: TRBV4-1
CDR3: CASSPQTGGASGANVLTF; DNA: TGTGCCAGCTCACCACAAACAGGGGGCGCGTCCGGGGCCAACGTCCTGACTTTC; D: TRBD1; size: NA; J: TRBJ2-6; V: TRBV18
CDR3: CASSYQRGRAGELFF; DNA: TGTGCCAGCAGTTACCAGCGGGGACGCGCCGGGGAGCTGTTTTTT; D: TRBD2; size: NA; J: TRBJ2-2; V: TRBV6-2/TRBV6-3
CDR3: CASSMIQERGTTDTQYF; DNA: TGTGCCAGCAGCATGATTCAGGAGCGGGGGACCACAGATACGCAGTATTTT; D: NA; size: NA; J: TRBJ2-3; V: TRBV21-1
CDR3: CASSEQGAHGYTF; DNA: TGCGCCAGCAGTGAACAGGGGGCCCATGGCTACACCTTC; D: TRBD1; size: NA; J: TRBJ1-2; V: TRBV10-2
CDR3: CASSPYGGGNGYTF; DNA: TGTGCCAGCAGCCCCTATGGAGGGGGCAATGGCTACACCTTC; D: TRBD1; size: NA; J: TRBJ1-2; V: TRBV7-9
CDR3: CASSLASGGADTQYF; DNA: TGCGCCAGCAGCTTGGCTAGCGGGGGGGCAGATACGCAGTATTTT; D: TRBD2; size: NA; J: TRBJ2-3; V: TRBV5-1